Each of the 4 T cell receptor beta chains below was sequenced from the same sample in a study of T cell repertoires in cytomegalovirus infection. TCRdb recomputed calls from the reads with MiXCR, one row per CDR3 protein. The sample holds a few hundred thousand distinct CDR3 sequences, roughly 34% seen once. Their antigen targets remain unknown. The material was cultured PBMCs, obtained from culture after CMV antigen stimulation. All receptors come from a human donor in good health (CMV status not recorded). Some clones in this sample may be carry-over from other donors' samples.

The CDR3 protein is CASSWDSLSTDTQYF. The CDR3 DNA follows: TGTGCCAGCAGTTGGGACAGCCTTAGCACAGATACGCAGTATTTT. The genes are TRBV27 and TRBJ2-3; 7 nucleotides match TRBD1. The CDR3 runs to 15 residues. Trimming removed 4 bases from V and 0 bases from J; junction bases left unmatched: 4. The V gene's germline CDR1 is MNHEY and CDR2 SMNVEV (reference sequence).

This chain uses TRBV15 with TRBJ2-3; 8 nucleotides agree with TRBD2. Trimming at V came to 1 base and at J to 0 bases, leaving 3 bases not matched to a gene. Germline V gene sequence: CDR1 LNHNV, CDR2 YYDKDF (reference sequence). CDR3 length equals 16 residues. The CDR3 loop reads CATSRAAGGSTDTQYF. The DNA for the CDR3 is TGTGCCACCAGCAGAGCGGCGGGAGGCAGCACAGATACGCAGTATTTT.

This rearrangement joins TRBV4-3 to TRBJ2-3; 9 bases fit TRBD2. J gave up 4 bases and V 4 bases, and 12 bases lay outside the gene matches. This CDR3 comprises 17 residues. Germline CDR1 reads LGHNA; CDR2 reads YSLEER. The CDR3 nucleotides are TGCGCCAGCAGCCGGTTCGGGACTAGCCTTGTAGCAGATACGCAGTATTTT. This codes for CASSRFGTSLVADTQYF.

This clonotype was observed a few times. This rearrangement joins TRBV28 to TRBJ2-7; D is unresolved. The CDR3 runs 15 residues. V gave up 6 bases and J gave up 2 bases, with 17 bases separating them. The germline CDR1 and CDR2 sequences are MDHEN and SYDVKM. In nucleotides, the CDR3 is TGTGCCAGCAGCCCAGGTGCCCGTCCTCCCTACGAGCAGTACTTC. As protein: CASSPGARPPYEQYF.